One T cell receptor (beta chain) is described in this entry. No antigen is known for it. The trim removed 2 bases at V and 8 bases at J, leaving 11 bases unmatched. The length of the CDR3 is 14 residues. Germline values: CDR1 GTSNPN, CDR2 SVGIG (reference sequence). These data originate in a study of T cells in tuberculosis. Study-level findings and limits: Cases with active tuberculosis were adults, while controls were adolescents. GEM motif frequencies gave 60% to 70% accuracy; the GMM repertoire gave approximately 90%. GMM-specific TCRs were nearer to active tuberculosis alpha repertoires, suggesting expansion.

Clones were read by immunoSEQ multiplex PCR, and TCRdb kept only the in-frame ones, dropping some. This sample has about 34,000 clones, with 80% to 95% found just once. The clonotype originates from a donor aged 10-29 years with latent tuberculosis or without tuberculosis infection. The V gene is TRBV30, the J gene TRBJ1-2; TRBD1 aligns across 7 bases. The source material was PBMCs. CDR3 loop: CAWSPPTGLRGYTF. The CDR3, as DNA: TGTGCCTGGAGTCCCCCGACAGGGTTAAGAGGCTACACCTTC.